This T cell receptor beta chain was observed in a study of regulatory T cells in long-lasting Graves disease. The table lists this clonotype with many counts. Arm-PCR of CDR3 regions and iRepertoire HTBI primers were the basis on which TCR beta libraries were built. One entry per CDR3 protein results from TCRdb running MiXCR on the multiplex PCR reads. This table holds 400,000 to 500,000 distinct CDR3 sequences, about 15% found once. The time point: newly diagnosed GD, antithyroid drugs for less than 3 months. The TCR library was prepared using RNA isolated from PBMCs. This sample also belongs to another study, concerning T cells in Graves' hyperthyroidism and ophthalmopathy.

The sample in question was peripheral blood mononuclear cells (PBMCs), obtained at new diagnosis, from a patient treated with antithyroid drugs. This sequence originates from a woman under 30 with Graves disease.

The chain's CDR3 is CASSAWTGNYYEQYF. CDR3 coding DNA: TGTGCCAGCAGCGCCTGGACAGGGAATTATTACGAGCAGTACTTC. The chain links TRBV7-8 to TRBJ2-7; 8 nucleotides match TRBD1. V was pared by 5 bases and J by 4 bases, with 10 bases of the junction left unmatched. CDR3 length equals 15 residues. Germline V gene lookup returns CDR1 SGHVS and CDR2 FQNEAQ.